Below are 9 T cell receptor beta chains sequenced from a single sample in a study of CD8 T cell repertoires and HIV-1 epitope variants. Libraries were prepared by immunoSEQ multiplex PCR; TCRdb keeps only in-frame clonotypes and omits some of them. Of some 87,000 clones listed, around 67% are singletons. Sequenced sample: uncultured baseline CD8+ T cells from peripheral blood mononuclear cells (PBMCs). The source of these receptors is a male donor with HIV.

The V call is TRBV7-2, the J call TRBJ1-1; no reliable D call. With 2 bases removed from V and 8 bases from J, the gap between germline ends came to 9 bases. CDR3 length: 12 residues. From germline, CDR1 is SGHTA and CDR2 FQGNSA. CDR3 residues: CASSLFRQEAFF. CDR3 sequence (DNA): TGTGCCAGCAGCTTATTTAGGCAGGAAGCTTTCTTT.

Only a few counts were recorded for this clone. The V call is TRBV9, the J call TRBJ1-2; weak D call: TRBD1 (6 bases). This CDR3 is built from 14 residues. V dropped 4 bases and J dropped 2 bases, with 12 bases sitting between them. The germline gives CDR1 SGDLS, CDR2 YYNGEE. CDR3 in amino acids: CASSLQGINYGYTF. Written as DNA, the CDR3 is TGTGCCAGCAGCTTACAGGGAATCAACTATGGCTACACCTTC. The full variable domain, rest sourced from reference TRBV9 and TRBJ1-2, is DSGVTQTPKHLITATGQRVTLRCSPRSGDLSVYWYQQSLDQGLQFLIQYYNGEERAKGNILERFSAQQFPDLHSELNLSSLELGDSALYFCASSLQGINYGYTFGSGTRLTVV.

This clone was observed a handful of times. The rearrangement uses TRBV9 and TRBJ1-2, with 10 bases fitting TRBD1. CDR3 length: 13 amino acids. The germline V gene has CDR1 SGDLS and CDR2 YYNGEE. Unmatched junction bases numbered 4, after V lost 4 bases and J lost 7 bases. CDR3 bases: TGTGCCAGCAGCCTCCGACAGGGGGCTGGCTACACCTTC. Translating it yields CASSLRQGAGYTF.

The chain recombines TRBV21-1 with TRBJ2-7. TRBV21-1 is marked as a pseudogene. The length of the CDR3 is 17 residues. CDR3 in amino acids: CASSAHVEHPFSYEQYF. The CDR3 region has the DNA TGTGCCAGCAGCGCACACGTCGAGCACCCTTTCTCCTACGAGCAGTACTTC.

J is TRBJ2-7 and V is TRBV5-1; tentatively, D is TRBD2 (5 bases). Germline loops: CDR1 SGHRS, CDR2 YFSETQ. The germline V and J ends were trimmed by 4 bases and 2 bases, with 10 bases remaining between them. The CDR3 is 13 amino acids. CDR3 DNA sequence: TGCGCCAGCAGCGGGAGAGGCACCTACGAGCAGTACTTC. It encodes CASSGRGTYEQYF. Using reference TRBV5-1 and TRBJ2-7 for the parts outside the CDR3, the full variable domain is KAGVTQTPRYLIKTRGQQVTLSCSPISGHRSVSWYQQTPGQGLQFLFEYFSETQRNKGNFPGRFSGRQFSNSRSEMNVSTLELGDSALYLCASSGRGTYEQYFGPGTRLTVT.

This chain uses TRBV7-8 with TRBJ1-1; 7 bases line up with TRBD1. CDR3 length equals 15 residues. The ends lost 5 bases at V and 0 bases at J; junction bases unmatched: 6. Germline loops: CDR1 SGHVS, CDR2 FQNEAQ. CDR3 residues: CASSPWDSLNTEAFF. CDR3 DNA: TGTGCCAGCAGCCCGTGGGACAGTCTGAACACTGAAGCTTTCTTT.

The genes are TRBV2 and TRBJ2-5, with 13 bases matching TRBD2. CDR3 length: 17 amino acids. From germline, CDR1 is SNHLY and CDR2 FYNNEI. V lost 6 bases to trimming and J lost 3 bases; unmatched junction nucleotides: 10. CDR3 sequence (DNA): TGTGCCAGCAGCCACCGGACTAGCGGGAGCTTAAAAGAGACCCAGTACTTC. The encoded protein is CASSHRTSGSLKETQYF.

This chain connects TRBV18 to TRBJ2-7; D may be TRBD1 (6 bases). The length of the CDR3 is 13 residues. V lost 3 bases to trimming and J lost 4 bases, with 10 bases between them. Germline V CDR1 and CDR2: KGHSH, LQKENI. The chain's CDR3 is CASSPIRGYEQYF. CDR3 DNA: TGTGCCAGCTCACCCATCAGGGGTTACGAGCAGTACTTC.

This chain links TRBV29-1 with TRBJ2-5; D perhaps matches TRBD2 (6 bases). Deletions cut 6 bases from V and 2 bases from J, with 19 bases between. Germline CDR1 and CDR2: SQVTM and ANQGSEA. The CDR3 has 15 residues. The CDR3 here is CSVRLTLTRQETQYF. The CDR3 DNA follows: TGCAGCGTACGCCTAACTTTGACTAGACAAGAGACCCAGTACTTC. Supplemented by reference TRBV29-1 and TRBJ2-5, the full variable domain reads SAVISQKPSRDICQRGTSLTIQCQVDSQVTMMFWYRQQPGQSLTLIATANQGSEATYESGFVIDKFPISRPNLTFSTLTVSNMSPEDSSIYLCSVRLTLTRQETQYFGPGTRLLVL.